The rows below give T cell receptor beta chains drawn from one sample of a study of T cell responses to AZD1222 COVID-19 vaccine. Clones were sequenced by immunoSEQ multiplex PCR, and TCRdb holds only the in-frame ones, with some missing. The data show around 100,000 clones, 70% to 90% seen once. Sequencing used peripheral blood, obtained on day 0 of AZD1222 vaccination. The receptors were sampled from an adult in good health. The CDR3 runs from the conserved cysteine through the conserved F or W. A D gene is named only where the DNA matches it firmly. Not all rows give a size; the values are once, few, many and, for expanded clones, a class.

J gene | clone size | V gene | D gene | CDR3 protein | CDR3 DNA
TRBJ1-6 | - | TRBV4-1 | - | CASSQDGSNSPLHF | TGCGCCAGCAGCCAAGATGGAAGTAATTCACCCCTCCACTTT
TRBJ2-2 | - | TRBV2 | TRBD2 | CASKRASGSPGELFF | TGTGCCAGCAAAAGGGCTAGCGGGAGCCCCGGGGAGCTGTTTTTT
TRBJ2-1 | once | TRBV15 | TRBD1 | CATSRVGTGVYNEQFF | TGTGCCACCAGCAGAGTCGGGACAGGGGTTTACAATGAGCAGTTCTTC
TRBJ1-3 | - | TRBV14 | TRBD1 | CASSRLTGVANTIYF | TGTGCCAGCAGCCGGCTCACAGGGGTAGCGAACACCATATATTTT
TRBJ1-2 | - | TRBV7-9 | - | CASSHGQSPHYGYTF | TGTGCCAGCAGCCATGGACAGTCTCCTCACTATGGCTACACCTTC
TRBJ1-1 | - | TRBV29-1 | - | CSVGQGVNTEAFF | TGCAGCGTTGGTCAGGGAGTGAACACTGAAGCTTTCTTT
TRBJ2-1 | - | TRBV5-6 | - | CASSFGSDNNEQFF | TGTGCCAGCAGCTTCGGGTCAGACAACAATGAGCAGTTCTTC
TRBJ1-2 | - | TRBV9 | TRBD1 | CASSVETGANYGYTF | TGTGCCAGCAGCGTAGAAACAGGGGCCAACTATGGCTACACCTTC
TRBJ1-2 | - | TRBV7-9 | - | CASSFDLGGNYGYTF | TGTGCCAGCAGCTTTGATTTAGGGGGTAACTATGGCTACACCTTC
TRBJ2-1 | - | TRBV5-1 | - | CASSWQGFYNEQFF | TGCGCCAGCAGCTGGCAGGGCTTCTACAATGAGCAGTTCTTC
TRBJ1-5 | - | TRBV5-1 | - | CASSLGPHNQPQHF | TGCGCCAGCAGCTTGGGACCGCACAATCAGCCCCAGCATTTT
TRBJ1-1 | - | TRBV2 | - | CASSDPVGEAFF | TGTGCCAGCAGCGACCCGGTGGGTGAAGCTTTCTTT
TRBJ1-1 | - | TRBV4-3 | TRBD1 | CASSQEQGRTEAFF | TGCGCCAGCAGCCAAGAACAGGGGAGAACTGAAGCTTTCTTT
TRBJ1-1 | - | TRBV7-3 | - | CASSSQGIAEAFF | TGTGCCAGCAGCTCTCAGGGGATAGCTGAAGCTTTCTTT
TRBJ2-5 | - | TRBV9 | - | CASSVATRLGETQYF | TGTGCCAGCAGCGTAGCTACGAGACTGGGAGAGACCCAGTACTTC
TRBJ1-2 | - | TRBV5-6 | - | CASSLVHRDGYGYTF | TGTGCCAGCAGCTTGGTGCACAGGGATGGCTATGGCTACACCTTC
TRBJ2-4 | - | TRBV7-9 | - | CASSENIQYF | TGTGCCAGCTCAGAAAACATTCAGTACTTC
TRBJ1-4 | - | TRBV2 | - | CASSRDTLRGYEKLFF | TGTGCCAGCAGTCGGGACACCCTCAGGGGTTATGAAAAACTGTTTTTT
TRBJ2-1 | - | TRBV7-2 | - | CASSLRPNTEQFF | TGTGCCAGCAGCTTAAGGCCTAACACTGAGCAGTTCTTC
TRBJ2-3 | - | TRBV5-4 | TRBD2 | CASSPTSGRSDTQYF | TGTGCCAGCAGCCCGACTAGCGGGAGATCAGATACGCAGTATTTT
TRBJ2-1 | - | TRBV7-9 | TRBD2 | CASSLSRSSGSNEQFF | TGTGCCAGCAGCTTAAGTCGATCTAGCGGGAGCAATGAGCAGTTCTTC
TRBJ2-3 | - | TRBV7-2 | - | CASSSHFATDTQYF | TGTGCCAGCAGCTCTCACTTCGCCACAGATACGCAGTATTTT
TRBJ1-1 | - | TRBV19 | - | CASSISRGGNYEAFF | TGTGCCAGTAGTATAAGCCGGGGAGGAAATTATGAAGCTTTCTTT
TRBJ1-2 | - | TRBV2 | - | CASSWDNYGYTF | TGTGCCAGCAGCTGGGACAACTATGGCTACACCTTC
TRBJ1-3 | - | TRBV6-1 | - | CASSEYTSSGNTIYF | TGTGCCAGCAGTGAATACACGAGCTCTGGAAACACCATATATTTT